This T cell receptor beta chain comes out of a study of cytomegalovirus exposure and HLA in healthy donors. Study-wide results and limits: Reports indicated that the classifier achieved high specificity and sensitivity in diagnosing cytomegalovirus status. Many donors carried some public TCRs, although rarity characterized most TCR sequences.

The trim removed 0 bases at V and 2 bases at J, leaving 5 bases unmatched. The CDR3 spans 16 residues. Germline V lookup: CDR1 SGHNT, CDR2 YYREEE (reference sequence). Only in-frame clones appear in the TCRdb table, and some are missing; sequencing was by immunoSEQ multiplex PCR. The data show about 140,000 clones, with 70% to 85% seen just once and approximately 30% held by the top ten. Worth noting for this clone: No antigen is known for it.

The sequencing input was PBMCs. V and J are TRBV5-4 and TRBJ2-3; TRBD2 matches at 8 bases. This clonotype was sampled from a man between 25 and 39 years old in good health and CMV-seropositive. As DNA, the CDR3 is TGTGCCAGCAGCTTGGGGGCTAGCGGGCCCACAGATACGCAGTATTTT. Residues: CASSLGASGPTDTQYF.